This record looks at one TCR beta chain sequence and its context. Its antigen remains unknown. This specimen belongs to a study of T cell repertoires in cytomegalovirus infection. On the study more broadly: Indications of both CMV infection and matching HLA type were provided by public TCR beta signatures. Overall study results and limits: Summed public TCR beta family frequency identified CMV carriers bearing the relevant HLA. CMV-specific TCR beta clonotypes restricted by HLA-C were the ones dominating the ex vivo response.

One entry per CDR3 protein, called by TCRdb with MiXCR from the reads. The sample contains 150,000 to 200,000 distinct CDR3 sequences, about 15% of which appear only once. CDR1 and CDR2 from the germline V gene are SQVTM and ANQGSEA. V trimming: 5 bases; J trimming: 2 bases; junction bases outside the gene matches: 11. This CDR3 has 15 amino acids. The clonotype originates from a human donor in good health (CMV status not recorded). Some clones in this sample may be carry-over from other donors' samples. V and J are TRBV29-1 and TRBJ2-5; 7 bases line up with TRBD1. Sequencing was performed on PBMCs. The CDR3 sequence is CSVQKGRGKQETQYF. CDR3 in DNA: TGCAGCGTTCAAAAGGGCAGGGGGAAGCAAGAGACCCAGTACTTC. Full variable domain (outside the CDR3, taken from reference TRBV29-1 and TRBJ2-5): SAVISQKPSRDICQRGTSLTIQCQVDSQVTMMFWYRQQPGQSLTLIATANQGSEATYESGFVIDKFPISRPNLTFSTLTVSNMSPEDSSIYLCSVQKGRGKQETQYFGPGTRLLVL.